This T cell receptor beta chain was found in a study of T cells in Graves' hyperthyroidism and ophthalmopathy. TCR beta CDR3 regions were amplified from RNA. HTBI primers were employed in a first-round RT-PCR of the TCR CDR3. MiXCR was run by TCRdb on the multiplex PCR reads, yielding one entry per CDR3 protein. The table has fewer than 110,000 distinct CDR3 sequences, about 50% seen once. The CDR3 has 13 amino acids. The germline V and J ends were trimmed by 8 bases and 5 bases, with 15 bases remaining between them. Germline V gene data show CDR1 as SGHAT and CDR2 as FQNNGV. Sequencing input: blood. The receptor was derived from a man aged 40-49 years with Graves' hyperthyroidism. The J gene is TRBJ2-5, the V gene TRBV11-2; no definite D call. CDR3 sequence (DNA): TGTGCCAGCTCACCAATAGAAGGGGAGACCCAGTACTTC. Residues: CASSPIEGETQYF. The full variable domain, in which reference TRBV11-2 and TRBJ2-5 provide the parts outside the CDR3, is EAGVAQSPRYKIIEKRQSVAFWCNPISGHATLYWYQQILGQGPKLLIQFQNNGVVDDSQLPKDRFSAERLKGVDSTLKIQPAKLEDSAVYLCASSPIEGETQYFGPGTRLLVL.